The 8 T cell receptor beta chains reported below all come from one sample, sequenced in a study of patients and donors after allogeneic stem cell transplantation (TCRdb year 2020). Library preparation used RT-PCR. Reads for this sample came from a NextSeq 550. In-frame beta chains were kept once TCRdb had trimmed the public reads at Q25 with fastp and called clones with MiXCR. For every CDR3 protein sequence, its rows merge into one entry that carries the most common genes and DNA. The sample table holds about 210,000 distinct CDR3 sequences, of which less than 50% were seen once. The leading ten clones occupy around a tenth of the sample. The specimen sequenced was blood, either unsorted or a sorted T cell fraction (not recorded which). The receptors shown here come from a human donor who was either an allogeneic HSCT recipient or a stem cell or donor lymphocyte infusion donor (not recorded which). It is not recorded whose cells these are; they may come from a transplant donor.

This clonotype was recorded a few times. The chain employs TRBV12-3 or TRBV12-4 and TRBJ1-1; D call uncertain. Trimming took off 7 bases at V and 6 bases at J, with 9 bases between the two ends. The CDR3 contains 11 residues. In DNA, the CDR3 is TGTGCCAGCACCAAGGAGTCTGAAGCTTTCTTT. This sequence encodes CASTKESEAFF.

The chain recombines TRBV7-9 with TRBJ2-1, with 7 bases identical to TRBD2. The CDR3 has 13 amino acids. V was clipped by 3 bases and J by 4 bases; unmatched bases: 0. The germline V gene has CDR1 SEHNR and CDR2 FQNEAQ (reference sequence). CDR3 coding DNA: TGTGCCAGCAGCTTCGGGGGGTACAATGAGCAGTTCTTC. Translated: CASSFGGYNEQFF.

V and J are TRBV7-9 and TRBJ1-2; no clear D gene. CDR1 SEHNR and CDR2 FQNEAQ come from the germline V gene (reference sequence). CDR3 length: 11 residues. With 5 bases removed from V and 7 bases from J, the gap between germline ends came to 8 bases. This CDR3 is CASSDRFGYTF. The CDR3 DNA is TGTGCCAGCAGCGATAGATTTGGCTACACCTTC.

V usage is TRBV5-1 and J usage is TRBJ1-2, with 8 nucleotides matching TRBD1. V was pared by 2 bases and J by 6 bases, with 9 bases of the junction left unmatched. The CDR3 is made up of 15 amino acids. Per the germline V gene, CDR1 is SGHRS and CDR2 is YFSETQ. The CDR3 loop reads CASSFRDRTMDGYTF. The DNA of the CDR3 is TGCGCCAGCAGCTTCCGGGACAGGACTATGGATGGCTACACCTTC.

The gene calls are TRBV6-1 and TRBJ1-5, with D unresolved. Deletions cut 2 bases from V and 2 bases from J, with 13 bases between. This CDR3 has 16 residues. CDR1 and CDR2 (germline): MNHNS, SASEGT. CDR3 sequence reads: CASSERVRAGNQPQHF. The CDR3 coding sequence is TGTGCCAGCAGTGAACGGGTCCGAGCAGGCAATCAGCCCCAGCATTTT.

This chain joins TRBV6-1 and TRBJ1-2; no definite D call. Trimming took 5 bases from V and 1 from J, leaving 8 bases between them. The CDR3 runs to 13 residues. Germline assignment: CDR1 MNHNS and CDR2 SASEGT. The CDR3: CASSLQLNYGYTF. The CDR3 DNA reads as TGTGCCAGCAGTCTACAGCTTAACTATGGCTACACCTTC.

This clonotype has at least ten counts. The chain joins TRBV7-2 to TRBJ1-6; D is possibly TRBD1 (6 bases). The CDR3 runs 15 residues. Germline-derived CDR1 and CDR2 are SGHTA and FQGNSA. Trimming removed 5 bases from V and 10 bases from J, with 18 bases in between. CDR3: CASSPLGGGNSPLHF. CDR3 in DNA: TGTGCCAGCAGCCCCTTAGGGGGTGGAAACTCACCCCTCCACTTT.

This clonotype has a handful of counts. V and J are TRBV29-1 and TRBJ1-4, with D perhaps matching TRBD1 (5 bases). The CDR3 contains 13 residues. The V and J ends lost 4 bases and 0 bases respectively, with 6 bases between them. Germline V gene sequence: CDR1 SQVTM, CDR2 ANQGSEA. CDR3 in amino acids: CSVARATNEKLFF. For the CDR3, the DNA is TGCAGCGTTGCCAGGGCAACTAATGAAAAACTGTTTTTT.